This T cell receptor beta chain was obtained from a study of regulatory T cells in long-lasting Graves disease. Time point denoted: newly diagnosed GD, antithyroid drugs for less than 3 months. Following extraction of RNA from PBMCs, that RNA was used to make the TCR library. Patients hailed from an endocrinology department in Xi'an, China. Whole-study findings and limits: Persistent disease exhibited a predilection for TRBV28, TRBJ1-2 and TRBJ2-5.

For TCR beta, libraries came from iRepertoire HTBI primers and Arm-PCR of CDR3 regions. TCRdb called the multiplex PCR reads again in MiXCR, with one record for every CDR3 protein. The sample has over 450,000 distinct CDR3 sequences, around 12% seen once. This CDR3 spans 16 amino acids. Germline V lookup: CDR1 MNHNS, CDR2 SASEGT. Trimming took off 6 bases at V and 0 bases at J, with 15 bases between the two ends. The sample holds many counts of this clonotype. Its antigen is still unknown. The data also belong to a second study, concerning T cells in Graves' hyperthyroidism and ophthalmopathy. That report notes: With the HTBI primer set, the TCR CDR3 went through a first round of RT-PCR.

The sequenced sample was peripheral blood mononuclear cells (PBMCs), obtained at new diagnosis, from a patient treated with antithyroid drugs. This TCR derives from a woman in her 30s with Graves disease. The chain recombines TRBV6-1 with TRBJ2-1; a possible D gene is TRBD2 (5 bases). The CDR3 sequence is CASRGLEGSSYNEQFF. CDR3 sequence (DNA): TGTGCCAGCAGGGGGTTAGAGGGAAGCTCCTACAATGAGCAGTTCTTC.